This entry lists 15 T cell receptor beta chains sequenced from one sample in a study of OX40 agonist ivuxolimab in advanced cancers. This table comes from immunoSEQ multiplex PCR, and its TCRdb copy is limited to in-frame clones, with some not included. Of over 20,000 clones detected, 84% appear once; the ten largest clones hold about 55%. Sample: CD4+ or CD8+ T cells sorted from blood, taken in a trial of the OX40 agonist ivuxolimab. These receptors were taken from an adult with an advanced solid tumor such as melanoma, head and neck, liver or kidney cancer.

The genes are TRBV11-3 and TRBJ2-5; D may be TRBD2 (6 bases). V lost 2 bases and J 2 bases, leaving 18 bases between the germline ends. The CDR3 has 17 residues. Germline V lookup: CDR1 SGHNT, CDR2 YENEEA. CDR3: CASSLPRLGLLQETQYF. The CDR3 DNA reads as TGTGCCAGCAGCTTACCGAGACTAGGATTACTTCAAGAGACCCAGTACTTC.

The V and J genes are TRBV10-3 and TRBJ1-5; D remains ambiguous. V was cut by 8 bases and J by 1 base, with 18 bases left in between. This CDR3 is built from 16 residues. The germline CDR1 and CDR2 sequences are ENHRY and SYGVKD. In DNA, the CDR3 is TGTGCCATCTCTGCCATGGGTTCAGCGAGCAATCAGCCCCAGCATTTT. This sequence encodes CAISAMGSASNQPQHF.

This chain's CDR3 is CASRWQNTEAFF. CDR3 DNA: TGTGCCAGTAGATGGCAGAACACTGAAGCTTTCTTT. This chain uses TRBV19 with TRBJ1-1; D is unclear. The CDR3 runs 12 residues. V was pared by 6 bases and J by 1 base, with 6 bases between. Germline assignment: CDR1 LNHDA and CDR2 SQIVND (reference sequence).

The DNA for the CDR3 is TGTGCCAGCAGCGTATCCCCTGGGACAGGGTGGACAGATACGCAGTATTTT. Encoded protein: CASSVSPGTGWTDTQYF. J is TRBJ2-3 and V is TRBV9; TRBD1 aligns across 9 bases. Germline V gene lookup returns CDR1 SGDLS and CDR2 YYNGEE. The CDR3 contains 17 residues. Trimming cost V 1 base and J 3 bases; bases outside gene matches: 9.

The chain uses TRBV28 and TRBJ2-3, with TRBD1 as a possible D gene (6 bases). The germline V gene encodes CDR1 MDHEN and CDR2 SYDVKM. The CDR3 spans 16 residues. Trimming took off 0 bases at V and 1 base at J, with 11 bases between the two ends. The CDR3 reads CASSLWEEGGTDTQYF. Here the CDR3 DNA reads TGTGCCAGCAGTTTATGGGAAGAGGGGGGCACAGATACGCAGTATTTT.

This clone was counted once. The V call is TRBV11-2, the J call TRBJ2-5; 14 bases are shared with TRBD2. This CDR3 region has 17 residues. The V gene end was trimmed by 5 bases and the J gene end by 5 bases; junction bases not matched to a gene: 10. Germline V lookup: CDR1 SGHAT, CDR2 FQNNGV. The CDR3: CASSETSGGAWRETQYF. In nucleotides, the CDR3 is TGTGCCAGCAGCGAGACTAGCGGGGGGGCCTGGAGGGAGACCCAGTACTTC.

In DNA, the CDR3 is TGCGCCAGCAGCCAAAGGGGGCTTGGGTATGGCTACACCTTC. It yields the protein CASSQRGLGYGYTF. This chain connects TRBV4-3 to TRBJ1-2; 7 bases line up with TRBD1. Per germline, CDR1 LGHNA and CDR2 YSLEER. The CDR3 runs 14 residues. V was pared by 2 bases and J by 5 bases, with 5 bases of the junction left unmatched.

The chain links TRBV7-9 to TRBJ1-2, with a tentative D call TRBD1 (5 bases). The germline V and J ends were trimmed by 6 bases and 7 bases, with 18 bases remaining between them. Germline loops: CDR1 SEHNR, CDR2 FQNEAQ (reference sequence). The CDR3 consists of 14 residues. The CDR3 protein is CASSLNEGLAGYTF. The CDR3 coding sequence is TGTGCCAGCAGTTTAAACGAGGGGCTGGCTGGCTACACCTTC.

The chain joins TRBV27 to TRBJ1-2; 7 bases align to TRBD1. This CDR3 has 14 residues. V dropped 4 bases and J dropped 5; count of bases not matched to a gene: 7. The germline V gene encodes CDR1 MNHEY and CDR2 SMNVEV (reference sequence). CDR3: CASSSRDRPYGYTF. The DNA for the CDR3 is TGTGCCAGCAGTTCACGGGACAGACCTTATGGCTACACCTTC.

V and J are TRBV10-3 and TRBJ2-3; 8 positions match TRBD2. Germline CDR1 and CDR2: ENHRY and SYGVKD. The J segment lost 2 bases and the V segment lost 2 bases, leaving 6 bases of the junction unmatched. The CDR3 contains 16 residues. In DNA form, the CDR3 reads TGTGCCATCAGTGAGGAAAGCGGGGGATACACAGATACGCAGTATTTT. Amino acids: CAISEESGGYTDTQYF.

This chain links TRBV19 with TRBJ1-1; 8 nucleotides align to TRBD1. The V and J ends lost 6 bases and 1 base, in that order; junction bases with no gene match: 4. This CDR3 region has 14 residues. Germline V gives CDR1 LNHDA, CDR2 SQIVND (reference sequence). In nucleotides, the CDR3 is TGTGCCAGTAGCACGGGACAGGCGAACACTGAAGCTTTCTTT. Amino acid sequence: CASSTGQANTEAFF. The whole variable domain, remainder taken from reference TRBV19 and TRBJ1-1, is DGGITQSPKYLFRKEGQNVTLSCEQNLNHDAMYWYRQDPGQGLRLIYYSQIVNDFQKGDIAEGYSVSREKKESFPLTVTSAQKNPTAFYLCASSTGQANTEAFFGQGTRLTVV.

The J gene is TRBJ1-1, the V gene TRBV27; no clear D gene. From germline, CDR1 is MNHEY and CDR2 SMNVEV (reference sequence). With 6 bases removed from V and 1 base from J, the gap between germline ends came to 6 bases. The CDR3 runs to 12 residues. This CDR3 is CASSEGNTEAFF. CDR3 coding DNA: TGTGCCAGCAGCGAAGGGAACACTGAAGCTTTCTTT.

This clone appeared a single time. This rearrangement joins TRBV2 to TRBJ2-2, with D tentatively TRBD1 (7 bases). V shed 1 base and J shed 4 bases, with 10 bases lying between them. Germline V lookup: CDR1 SNHLY, CDR2 FYNNEI. The CDR3 has 15 residues. CDR3 DNA: TGTGCCAGCAGTGAAGACAGGGGAGGCACCGGGGAGCTGTTTTTT. This codes for CASSEDRGGTGELFF.

This sequence joins TRBV7-6 and TRBJ2-1; no clear D gene. The germline V gene encodes CDR1 SGHVS and CDR2 FNYEAQ. This CDR3 is 13 amino acids long. The V gene lost 5 bases and the J gene lost 7 bases, with 12 bases spanning the gap. The CDR3 DNA follows: TGTGCCAGCAGCCTAACCCGATGGAATGAGCAGTTCTTC. Translating gives CASSLTRWNEQFF. Supplemented by reference TRBV7-6 and TRBJ2-1, the full variable domain reads GAGVSQSPRYKVTKRGQDVALRCDPISGHVSLYWYRQALGQGPEFLTYFNYEAQQDKSGLPNDRFSAERPEGSISTLTIQRTEQRDSAMYRCASSLTRWNEQFFGPGTRLTVL.

The chain is built from TRBV6-5 and TRBJ2-7; D assignment may be TRBD1 or TRBD2 (7 bases each). V shed 1 base and J shed 3 bases, with 13 bases lying between them. The CDR3 has 15 residues. Per germline, CDR1 MNHEY and CDR2 SVGAGI. The CDR3 DNA follows: TGTGCCAGCAGTTACTTGCGGGGGACAGACTACGAGCAGTACTTC. Translated, it gives CASSYLRGTDYEQYF.